One TCR beta chain is described in this entry. Per the original methods: Estimation of nucleated cell counts was performed using reference gene primer amplification. TCRdb keeps only in-frame clones here, not all; method: immunoSEQ multiplex PCR. V and J calls and clone size follow that table, whereas D and trimming were derived from the DNA. The sample yields some 170,000 clones, around four fifths seen once. The germline gives CDR1 MNHEY, CDR2 SVGEGT. The length of the CDR3 is 15 residues. V dropped 2 bases and J dropped 2; count of bases not matched to a gene: 2. The sample comes from a study of blood T cell repertoires in COVID-19. In the study overall: T cells, B-cell-depleted T cells, or PBMCs supplied cDNA or gDNA.

The chain joins TRBV6-2 or TRBV6-3 to TRBJ2-3; 9 positions agree with TRBD2. The sample taken for sequencing was peripheral blood. This TCR came from a woman older than 75 with active or convalescent COVID-19. The CDR3 DNA reads as TGTGCCAGCAGTTACCTAGCGGGGATCACAGATACGCAGTATTTT. This encodes CASSYLAGITDTQYF.